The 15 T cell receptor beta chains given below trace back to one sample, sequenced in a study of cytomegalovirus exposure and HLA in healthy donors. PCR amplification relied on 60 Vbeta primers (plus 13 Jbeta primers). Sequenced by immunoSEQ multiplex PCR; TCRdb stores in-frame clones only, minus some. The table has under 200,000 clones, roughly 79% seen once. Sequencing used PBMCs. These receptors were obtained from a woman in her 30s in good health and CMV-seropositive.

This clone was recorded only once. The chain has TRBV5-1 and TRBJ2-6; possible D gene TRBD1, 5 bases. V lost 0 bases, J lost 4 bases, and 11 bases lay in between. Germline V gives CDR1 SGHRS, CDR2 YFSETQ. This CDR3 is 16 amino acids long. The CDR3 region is CASSLVRATGANVLTF. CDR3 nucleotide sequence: TGCGCCAGCAGCTTGGTCAGGGCAACCGGGGCCAACGTCCTGACTTTC.

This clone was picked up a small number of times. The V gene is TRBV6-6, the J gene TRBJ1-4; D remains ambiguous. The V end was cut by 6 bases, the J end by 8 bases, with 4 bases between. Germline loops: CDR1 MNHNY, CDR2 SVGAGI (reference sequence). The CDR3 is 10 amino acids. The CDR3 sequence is CASSREKLFF. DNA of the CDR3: TGTGCCAGCAGCAGGGAAAAACTGTTTTTT.

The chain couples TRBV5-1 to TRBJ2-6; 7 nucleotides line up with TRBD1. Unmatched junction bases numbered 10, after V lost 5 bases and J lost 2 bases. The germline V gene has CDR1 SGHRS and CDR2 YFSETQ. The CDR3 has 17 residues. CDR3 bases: TGCGCCAGCAGTTGGAGCCGAACAGGGGCTGGGGCCAACGTCCTGACTTTC. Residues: CASSWSRTGAGANVLTF.

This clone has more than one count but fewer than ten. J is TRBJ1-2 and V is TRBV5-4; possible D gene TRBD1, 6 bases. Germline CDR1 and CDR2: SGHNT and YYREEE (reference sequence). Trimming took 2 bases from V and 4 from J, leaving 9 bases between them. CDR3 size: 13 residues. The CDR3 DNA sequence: TGTGCCAGCAGCTTTTCGGACAGCTATGGCTACACCTTC. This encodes CASSFSDSYGYTF.

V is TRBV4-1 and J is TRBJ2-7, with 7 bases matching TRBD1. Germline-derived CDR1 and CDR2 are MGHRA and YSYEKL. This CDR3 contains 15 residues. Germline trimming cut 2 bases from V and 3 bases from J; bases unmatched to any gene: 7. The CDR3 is CASSQNPGQIYEQYF. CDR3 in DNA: TGCGCCAGCAGCCAAAATCCGGGACAGATCTACGAGCAGTACTTC.

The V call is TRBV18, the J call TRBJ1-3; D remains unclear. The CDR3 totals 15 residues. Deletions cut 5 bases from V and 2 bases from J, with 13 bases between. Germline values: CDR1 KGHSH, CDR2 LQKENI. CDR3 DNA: TGTGCCAGCTCATCCGCACTACGGACTGGAAACACCATATATTTT. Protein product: CASSSALRTGNTIYF.

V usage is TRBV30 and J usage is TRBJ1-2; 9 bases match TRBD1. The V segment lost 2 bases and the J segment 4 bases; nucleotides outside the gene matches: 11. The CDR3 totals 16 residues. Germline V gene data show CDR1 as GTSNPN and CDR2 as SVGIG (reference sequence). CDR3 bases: TGTGCCTGGAGTCTTACGTGGACAGGGGAAATCTATGGCTACACCTTC. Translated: CAWSLTWTGEIYGYTF.

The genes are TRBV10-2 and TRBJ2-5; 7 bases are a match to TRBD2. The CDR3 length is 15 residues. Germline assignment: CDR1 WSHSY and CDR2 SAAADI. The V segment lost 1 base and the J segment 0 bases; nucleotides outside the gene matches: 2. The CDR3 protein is CASSELRGYQETQYF. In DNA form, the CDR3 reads TGCGCCAGCAGTGAGTTGCGGGGGTACCAAGAGACCCAGTACTTC.

CDR3 DNA: TGCGCCAGCAGCTTGGGGGCAGGGGTGAACACTGAAGCTTTCTTT. Amino acids: CASSLGAGVNTEAFF. V is TRBV5-1 and J is TRBJ1-1, with D perhaps TRBD1 (6 bases). Germline V gives CDR1 SGHRS, CDR2 YFSETQ. The CDR3 contains 15 residues. V lost 0 bases and J 0 bases, leaving 9 bases between the germline ends. The full variable domain, in which reference TRBV5-1 and TRBJ1-1 provide the parts outside the CDR3, is KAGVTQTPRYLIKTRGQQVTLSCSPISGHRSVSWYQQTPGQGLQFLFEYFSETQRNKGNFPGRFSGRQFSNSRSEMNVSTLELGDSALYLCASSLGAGVNTEAFFGQGTRLTVV.

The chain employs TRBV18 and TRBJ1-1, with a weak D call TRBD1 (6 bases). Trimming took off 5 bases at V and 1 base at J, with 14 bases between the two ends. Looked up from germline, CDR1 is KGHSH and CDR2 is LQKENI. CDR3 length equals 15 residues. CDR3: CASSSSGVRNTEAFF. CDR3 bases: TGTGCCAGCTCATCCTCAGGGGTGAGGAACACTGAAGCTTTCTTT.

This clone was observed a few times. In DNA, the CDR3 is TGCGCCAGCAGCTCACTAGCGGGACAGGGCCCTAATGAGCAGTTCTTC. Its protein is CASSSLAGQGPNEQFF. The chain uses TRBV5-1 and TRBJ2-1, with TRBD2 as a possible D gene (10 bases). Trimming removed 3 bases from V and 7 bases from J, with 20 bases in between. The CDR3 has 16 residues. CDR1 is SGHRS, CDR2 YFSETQ, per germline.

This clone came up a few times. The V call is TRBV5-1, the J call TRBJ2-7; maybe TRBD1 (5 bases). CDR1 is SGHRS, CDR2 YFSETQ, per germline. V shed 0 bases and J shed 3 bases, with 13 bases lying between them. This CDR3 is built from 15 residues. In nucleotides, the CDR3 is TGCGCCAGCAGCTTGGTTCAGGGATCTGGCTACGAGCAGTACTTC. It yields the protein CASSLVQGSGYEQYF.

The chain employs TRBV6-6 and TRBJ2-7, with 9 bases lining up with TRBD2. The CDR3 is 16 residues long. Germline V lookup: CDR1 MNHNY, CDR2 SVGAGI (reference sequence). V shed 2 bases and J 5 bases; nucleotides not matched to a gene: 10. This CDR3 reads CASSYTGKLAGHEQYF. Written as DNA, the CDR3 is TGTGCCAGCAGTTACACCGGGAAGCTAGCGGGGCACGAGCAGTACTTC.

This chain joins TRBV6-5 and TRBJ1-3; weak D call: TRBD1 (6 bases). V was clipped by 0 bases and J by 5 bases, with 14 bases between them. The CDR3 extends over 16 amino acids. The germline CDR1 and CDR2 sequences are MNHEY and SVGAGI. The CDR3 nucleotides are TGTGCCAGCAGTTACTCCGGAGCACAGGGTAGAAACACCATATATTTT. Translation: CASSYSGAQGRNTIYF.

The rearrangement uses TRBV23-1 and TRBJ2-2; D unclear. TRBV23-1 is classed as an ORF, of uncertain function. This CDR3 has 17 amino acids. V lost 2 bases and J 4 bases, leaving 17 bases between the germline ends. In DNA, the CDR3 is TGCGCCAGCAGTCAAACCCTTACTCTACCCTGCACCGGGGAGCTGTTTTTT. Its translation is CASSQTLTLPCTGELFF.